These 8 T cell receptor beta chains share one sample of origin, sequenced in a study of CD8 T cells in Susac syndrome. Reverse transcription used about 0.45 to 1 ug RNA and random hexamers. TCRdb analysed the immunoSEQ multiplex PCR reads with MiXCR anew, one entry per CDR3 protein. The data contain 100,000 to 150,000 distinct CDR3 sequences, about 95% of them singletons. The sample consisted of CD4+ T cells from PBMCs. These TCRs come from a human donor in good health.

As DNA, the CDR3 is TGTGCCAGCAGCCAATACCAGATCACAGATACGCAGTATTTT. Translated: CASSQYQITDTQYF. This sequence joins TRBV16 and TRBJ2-3; D is unresolved. With 1 base removed from V and 2 bases from J, the gap between germline ends came to 7 bases. The CDR3 contains 14 residues. Germline CDR1 is KGHSY and CDR2 is FQNENV.

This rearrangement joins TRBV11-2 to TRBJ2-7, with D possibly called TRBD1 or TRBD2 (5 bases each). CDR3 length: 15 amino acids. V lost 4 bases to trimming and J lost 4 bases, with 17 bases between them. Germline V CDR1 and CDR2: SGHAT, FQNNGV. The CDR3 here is CASSSGPSVPYEQYF. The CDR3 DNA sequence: TGTGCCAGCAGCTCGGGACCGTCAGTGCCGTACGAGCAGTACTTC.

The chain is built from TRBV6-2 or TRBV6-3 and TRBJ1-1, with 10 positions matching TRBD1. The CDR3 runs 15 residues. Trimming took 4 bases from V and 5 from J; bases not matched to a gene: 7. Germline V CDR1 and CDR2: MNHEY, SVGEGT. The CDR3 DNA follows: TGTGCCAGCAGTTCCGGGACAGGGGCGAAGACTGAAGCTTTCTTT. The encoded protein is CASSSGTGAKTEAFF.

The CDR3 nucleotides are TGTGCCAGCACCTCGGGGAGCGGGAGCTCCTACAATGAGCAGTTCTTC. Amino acid sequence: CASTSGSGSSYNEQFF. The gene calls are TRBV2 and TRBJ2-1; 8 bases align to TRBD2. V lost 7 bases and J lost 0; bases outside the gene matches: 8. The germline gives CDR1 SNHLY, CDR2 FYNNEI. There are 16 residues in the CDR3.

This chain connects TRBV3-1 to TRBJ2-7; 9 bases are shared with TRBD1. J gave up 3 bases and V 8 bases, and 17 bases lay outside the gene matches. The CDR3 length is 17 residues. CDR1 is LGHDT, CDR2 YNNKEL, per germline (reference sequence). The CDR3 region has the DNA TGTGCCAGCCCCCCCGCCCCGGGACAGGGAAGTTTCTACGAGCAGTACTTC. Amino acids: CASPPAPGQGSFYEQYF.

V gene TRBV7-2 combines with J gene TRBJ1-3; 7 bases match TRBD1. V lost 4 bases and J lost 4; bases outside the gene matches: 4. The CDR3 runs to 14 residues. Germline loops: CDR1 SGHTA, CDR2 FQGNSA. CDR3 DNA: TGTGCCAGCAGCTCACAGGGGCAAGGAAACACCATATATTTT. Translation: CASSSQGQGNTIYF.

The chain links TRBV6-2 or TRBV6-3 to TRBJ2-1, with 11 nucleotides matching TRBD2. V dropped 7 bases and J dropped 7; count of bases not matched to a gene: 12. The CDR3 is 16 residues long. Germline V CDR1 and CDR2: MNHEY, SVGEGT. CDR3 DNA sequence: TGTGCCAGCACTTCCCCAAGGGGACTAGCGGTGAATGAGCAGTTCTTC. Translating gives CASTSPRGLAVNEQFF.

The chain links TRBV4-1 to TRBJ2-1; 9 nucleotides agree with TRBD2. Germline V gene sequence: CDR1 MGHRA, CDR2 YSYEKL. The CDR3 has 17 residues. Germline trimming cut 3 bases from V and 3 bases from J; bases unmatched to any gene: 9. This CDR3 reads CASSHPRRREGYNEQFF. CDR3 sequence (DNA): TGCGCCAGCAGCCATCCCCGGCGGCGGGAGGGCTACAATGAGCAGTTCTTC.